One sample yielded the 9 T cell receptor beta chains listed below, sequenced in a study of blood T cell repertoires in COVID-19 (dated by TCRdb to about 2020). Preparation of the library involved the immunoSEQ multiplex PCR assay. TCRdb re-hosts the immuneACCESS table, in-frame sequences only. Its copies lack some clones; in the studies checked, an unresolved V gene accounts for under half of them, and the cause for the rest is not known. The sample table contains roughly 120,000 clones; only one count was recorded for roughly 80% of them. 4.5% to 6% of the sample comes from the top ten. The sequenced sample was peripheral blood. These receptors were collected from a man older than 75 with COVID-19, enrolled during active disease.

CDR3 residues: CASSLSTVGANEKLFF. The CDR3 coding sequence is TGTGCCAGCAGTTTATCCACAGTAGGGGCTAATGAAAAACTGTTTTTT. The J gene is TRBJ1-4, the V gene TRBV27; possible D gene TRBD1, 5 bases. The ends were cut back, 0 bases at V and 3 bases at J, with 11 bases in the middle. This CDR3 has 16 amino acids. CDR1 MNHEY and CDR2 SMNVEV come from the germline V gene (reference sequence).

The chain has TRBV4-2 and TRBJ1-5; unclear D gene. The CDR3 is made up of 16 amino acids. V gave up 0 bases and J gave up 1 base, with 10 bases separating them. Germline V lookup: CDR1 LGHNA, CDR2 YNFKEQ. The CDR3 DNA reads as TGTGCCAGCAGCCAAGACAGCCAGGCAAGCAATCAGCCCCAGCATTTT. Its protein product is CASSQDSQASNQPQHF.

The chain combines TRBV6-1 with TRBJ1-2; possible D gene TRBD1, 6 bases. This CDR3 spans 15 amino acids. The germline gives CDR1 MNHNS, CDR2 SASEGT. V was trimmed by 2 bases and J by 8 bases, leaving 18 bases between them. The DNA for the CDR3 is TGTGCCAGCAGTGAAAGGTCGGGGGGGGGCAACGGCTACACCTTC. Its protein product is CASSERSGGGNGYTF.

The V gene is TRBV7-9, the J gene TRBJ2-1; no reliable D call. The CDR3 length is 14 residues. Germline V gene lookup returns CDR1 SEHNR and CDR2 FQNEAQ (reference sequence). V lost 1 base and J lost 6, with 10 bases in between. The CDR3 DNA reads as TGTGCCAGCAGCTTAGTTTCAACGAGCAATGAGCAGTTCTTC. Its protein product is CASSLVSTSNEQFF.

The V call is TRBV13, the J call TRBJ1-2, with TRBD1 identical over 9 bases. CDR1 PRHDT and CDR2 FYEKMQ come from the germline V gene (reference sequence). Losses at the gene ends were 3 bases for V and 6 bases for J; bases not matched to a gene: 8. The CDR3 has 15 amino acids. The CDR3: CASSFWTGELHGYTF. Written as DNA, the CDR3 is TGTGCCAGCAGCTTCTGGACAGGGGAACTCCATGGCTACACCTTC.

The chain carries TRBV6-2 or TRBV6-3 and TRBJ1-5, with 8 bases fitting TRBD1. The V gene end was trimmed by 6 bases and the J gene end by 1 base; junction bases not matched to a gene: 8. CDR3 size: 16 residues. Germline values: CDR1 MNHEY, CDR2 SVGEGT. The CDR3: CASSLDRGVSNQPQHF. CDR3 DNA sequence: TGTGCCAGCAGCTTAGACAGGGGAGTAAGCAATCAGCCCCAGCATTTT.

The chain joins TRBV19 to TRBJ1-1; no clear D. Trimming stripped 3 bases from V and 4 bases from J, with 15 bases between. The CDR3 is made up of 15 amino acids. Germline CDR1 is LNHDA and CDR2 is SQIVND (reference sequence). CDR3 in amino acids: CASSISHKPGTEAFF. The CDR3 nucleotides read TGTGCCAGTAGTATTTCCCACAAACCGGGCACTGAAGCTTTCTTT.

The rearrangement joins TRBV3-1 (or the pseudogene TRBV3-2) to TRBJ2-5; a possible D gene is TRBD2 (6 bases). Germline V gene sequence: CDR1 LGHDT, CDR2 YNNKEL (reference sequence). The length of the CDR3 is 14 residues. The V end lost 0 bases, the J end lost 7 bases, and 12 bases lay between the germline ends. CDR3 residues: CASSQDPLLATQYF. The CDR3 coding sequence is TGTGCCAGCAGCCAAGATCCCCTACTAGCGACCCAGTACTTC.

This rearrangement joins TRBV10-3 to TRBJ1-5; the D is unclear. The CDR3 has 14 residues. Looked up from germline, CDR1 is ENHRY and CDR2 is SYGVKD. Trimming shortened V by 2 bases and J by 4 bases, and 9 bases separated the two germline ends. For the CDR3, the DNA is TGTGCCATCAGTGAGGGAGGAGGGAATCAGCCCCAGCATTTT. Protein sequence: CAISEGGGNQPQHF.